This TCR beta chain was sequenced during a study of blood T cell repertoires in COVID-19. In the study overall: The analysed material was cDNA or gDNA that came from T cells, B-cell-depleted T cells, or PBMCs.

This table comes from immunoSEQ multiplex PCR, and its TCRdb copy is limited to in-frame clones, with some not included. Counted here are about 110,000 clones, around 82% occurring once; the ten biggest clones make up approximately 4.2%. V was cut by 7 bases and J by 4 bases, with 13 bases left in between. CDR1 and CDR2 (germline): MDHEN, SYDVKM. This CDR3 region has 13 residues. Input material: peripheral blood. The chain recombines TRBV28 with TRBJ1-2; perhaps TRBD1 as D (5 bases). The sequence was collected from a human donor in a cohort sampled during active or convalescent COVID-19. The chain's CDR3 is CASTGGGLYGYTF. Here the CDR3 DNA reads TGTGCCAGCACCGGGGGGGGACTCTATGGCTACACCTTC.